The T cell receptor (beta chain) under discussion was sequenced for a study of cytomegalovirus exposure and HLA in healthy donors. V was trimmed by 0 bases and J by 4 bases, leaving 16 bases between them. Per the germline V gene, CDR1 is SGDLS and CDR2 is YYNGEE. There are 17 residues in the CDR3. The PCR employed 60 Vbeta primers together with 13 Jbeta primers. Method: immunoSEQ multiplex PCR; TCRdb's copy keeps in-frame clones and lacks some. The repertoire holds about 160,000 clones, with around three quarters as singletons. V is TRBV9 and J is TRBJ2-2, with a possible D match to TRBD2 (6 bases). Sequencing input: PBMCs. The clonotype originates from a man aged 35 to 55 in good health and CMV-seronegative. The CDR3: CASSVGLWRGSTGELFF. CDR3 nucleotide sequence: TGTGCCAGCAGCGTAGGATTGTGGCGGGGTTCCACCGGGGAGCTGTTTTTT.